This TCR beta chain came from a study of cytomegalovirus exposure and HLA in healthy donors. Points from the study as a whole: Accounts indicate the classifier identified cytomegalovirus status with strong specificity and sensitivity. According to an earlier analysis, most TCR beta V segments yielded productive rearrangements about 90% or about 30% of the time.

Concerning this clone: Its antigen remains unknown.

The PCR was carried out with 60 Vbeta primers and 13 Jbeta primers. Here immunoSEQ multiplex PCR was the method, and the copy in TCRdb shows in-frame clones only, minus some. The table records over 150,000 clones, 77% of them present only once. Material: PBMCs. This clonotype was obtained from a woman in her thirties or forties in good health and CMV-seropositive.

As DNA, the CDR3 is TGTGCCAGCAGCTTAAAAGGCGAGGGAGCGTCGAATGAGCAGTTCTTC. Its protein product is CASSLKGEGASNEQFF. V is TRBV7-9 and J is TRBJ2-1; the D gene is possibly TRBD2 (5 bases). The germline CDR1 and CDR2 sequences are SEHNR and FQNEAQ (reference sequence). V shed 2 bases and J shed 7 bases, with 18 bases lying between them. The CDR3 contains 16 residues.